This T cell receptor beta chain was identified in a study of stem cell transplantation in POMP-related autoinflammatory disease. Only in-frame clones appear in the TCRdb table, and some are missing; sequencing was by immunoSEQ multiplex PCR. In the table there are about 26,000 clones, 82% of which are singletons. CDR1 is KGHSH, CDR2 LQKENI, per germline. The CDR3 is made up of 16 amino acids. After removal of 6 bases from V and 8 bases from J, the junction contained 12 bases not matched to a gene. This clone was seen a single time. The sequences come from CD4+ T cells from PBMCs, collected before stem cell transplantation. The V and J genes are TRBV18 and TRBJ1-5; 11 nucleotides align to TRBD1. The clonotype was recovered from a human donor with POMP-related autoinflammation and immune dysregulation (PRAID). This CDR3 is CASSPTPGQGGKPQHF. As DNA, the CDR3 is TGTGCCAGCTCGCCTACTCCGGGACAGGGGGGAAAGCCCCAGCATTTT.